Presented here are 18 T cell receptor beta chains from one specimen sequenced in a study of persistence of HIV-infected CD4 T cells. Overlapping HIV-1 Gag 15-mer peptides at 0.95 to 1 ug per peptide per mL were used. Sorting selected CD4+ T cells upregulating both CD40 ligand and CD69. Their recognized antigens are unknown. The libraries were made with immunoSEQ version 4 in survey mode. Repertoires were generated with immunoSEQ multiplex PCR, while TCRdb's copy carries only in-frame clones and drops some. Of around 32,000 clones in the sample, roughly 70% were seen once. Sequences were derived from CD4+ T cells sorted from PBMCs after approximately 19-hour stimulation, sampled from a patient who received antiretroviral therapy. These receptors came from an adult man with HIV who was CMV-seropositive.

The gene calls are TRBV5-1 and TRBJ1-2; 7 nucleotides align to TRBD1. The V segment lost 3 bases and the J segment 6 bases; nucleotides outside the gene matches: 11. This CDR3 region has 15 residues. Germline CDR1 reads SGHRS; CDR2 reads YFSETQ. CDR3 sequence: CASSSLPDRVHGYTF. The CDR3 DNA follows: TGCGCCAGCAGCTCCCTTCCAGACAGGGTCCATGGCTACACCTTC.

The genes are TRBV14 and TRBJ2-3; the match to TRBD2 covers 10 bases. V was clipped by 4 bases and J by 1 base; unmatched bases: 5. The CDR3 is 16 amino acids. The germline gives CDR1 SGHDN, CDR2 FVKESK. The CDR3 region is CASSPGGLAGTDTQYF. In DNA form, the CDR3 reads TGTGCCAGCAGCCCGGGCGGACTAGCGGGCACAGATACGCAGTATTTT.

This clone was found once. The gene calls are TRBV28 and TRBJ2-7; D is possibly TRBD1 or TRBD2 (6 bases each). Germline V gives CDR1 MDHEN, CDR2 SYDVKM. The V end was cut by 5 bases, the J end by 1 base, with 21 bases between. The CDR3 is made up of 17 amino acids. CDR3 sequence: CASSLNTLGGTSYEQYF. The CDR3 DNA sequence: TGTGCCAGCAGTCTCAATACCCTAGGGGGGACATCCTACGAGCAGTACTTC.

This chain uses TRBV6-5 with TRBJ2-5; tentative D call: TRBD1 (6 bases). The CDR3 runs to 14 residues. V was shortened by 6 bases and J by 1 base, with 12 bases between the two germline ends. Germline-derived CDR1 and CDR2 are MNHEY and SVGAGI. CDR3 sequence: CASSNRVPQETQYF. The DNA of the CDR3 is TGTGCCAGCAGCAACAGGGTCCCCCAAGAGACCCAGTACTTC.

V and J are TRBV6-2 or TRBV6-3 and TRBJ2-1; TRBD1 or TRBD2 may be the D gene (5 bases each). The CDR3 consists of 15 residues. Germline values: CDR1 MNHEY, CDR2 SVGEGT. Trimming cost V 4 bases and J 4 bases, with 14 bases left between them. The CDR3 region has the DNA TGTGCCAGCAGTTGGGGGTCTGGGGCATACAATGAGCAGTTCTTC. Translation gives CASSWGSGAYNEQFF.

Concerning this clone itself: In the same sample, other DNA sequences code for this CDR3. The chain carries TRBV5-1 and TRBJ2-2; 8 positions match TRBD1. There are 15 residues in the CDR3. Germline CDR1 and CDR2: SGHRS and YFSETQ. The V segment lost 0 bases and the J segment 5 bases; nucleotides outside the gene matches: 3. The CDR3 loop reads CASSLGTGGTGELFF. The CDR3 region has the DNA TGCGCCAGCAGCTTGGGAACAGGGGGTACCGGGGAGCTGTTTTTT.

This clone was detected only once. The chain combines TRBV18 with TRBJ2-7; 11 bases agree with TRBD1. CDR3 length: 16 residues. The germline V gene encodes CDR1 KGHSH and CDR2 LQKENI. After removal of 4 bases from V and 4 bases from J, the junction contained 9 bases not matched to a gene. CDR3 coding DNA: TGTGCCAGCTCACAAATCGGACAGGGGGCCTCGTACGAGCAGTACTTC. Amino acid sequence: CASSQIGQGASYEQYF.

This clone occurred a few times. The rearrangement uses TRBV19 and TRBJ1-5; D is perhaps TRBD1 (5 bases). V was cut by 5 bases and J by 1 base, with 15 bases left in between. This CDR3 has 16 amino acids. Germline assignment: CDR1 LNHDA and CDR2 SQIVND (reference sequence). CDR3 protein: CASSPQGLGSNQPQHF. Here the CDR3 DNA reads TGTGCCAGTAGTCCGCAGGGCCTAGGAAGCAATCAGCCCCAGCATTTT.

The genes are TRBV19 and TRBJ1-1, with D unclear. This CDR3 has 11 residues. The germline V gene encodes CDR1 LNHDA and CDR2 SQIVND (reference sequence). Trimming stripped 4 bases from V and 5 bases from J, with 5 bases between. The CDR3 DNA sequence: TGTGCCAGTAGTAAAAGGACTGAAGCTTTCTTT. Translation gives CASSKRTEAFF.

This clone was detected only a few times. The J gene is TRBJ1-5, the V gene TRBV2; 9 bases are shared with TRBD1. V was clipped by 7 bases and J by 4 bases; unmatched bases: 2. Germline loops: CDR1 SNHLY, CDR2 FYNNEI. CDR3 size: 13 residues. The CDR3 reads CASKGQGNQPQHF. CDR3 bases: TGTGCCAGCAAAGGACAGGGGAATCAGCCCCAGCATTTT.

The V call is TRBV6-5, the J call TRBJ2-2, with D perhaps given as TRBD1 or TRBD2 (5 bases each). CDR1 MNHEY and CDR2 SVGAGI come from the germline V gene. The ends were cut back, 6 bases at V and 2 bases at J, with 10 bases in the middle. The CDR3 spans 14 residues. CDR3 protein: CASSRDQNTGELFF. The CDR3 coding sequence is TGTGCCAGCAGCCGGGACCAAAACACCGGGGAGCTGTTTTTT.

About this clone itself: Other DNA variants within this sample encode the same CDR3. The rearrangement joins TRBV25-1 to TRBJ1-6; D is possibly TRBD1 (6 bases). The CDR3 is 15 amino acids. Germline CDR1 is MGHDK and CDR2 is SYGVNS. Trimming stripped 1 base from V and 10 bases from J, with 14 bases between. The CDR3 region has the DNA TGTGCCAGCAGTGAATTGAGGGGGATTAACTCACCCCTCCACTTT. It encodes CASSELRGINSPLHF.

The V gene is TRBV2, the J gene TRBJ2-3; 9 bases agree with TRBD2. CDR3 length equals 14 residues. The germline gives CDR1 SNHLY, CDR2 FYNNEI. Germline trimming cut 9 bases from V and 2 bases from J; bases unmatched to any gene: 6. The CDR3 loop is CASLAGENTDTQYF. CDR3 nucleotide sequence: TGTGCCAGTTTAGCGGGGGAAAACACAGATACGCAGTATTTT.

The chain has TRBV6-5 and TRBJ2-6; unclear D gene. Trimming pared 7 bases from V and 1 base from J, leaving 5 bases between. This CDR3 spans 13 amino acids. Germline V gives CDR1 MNHEY, CDR2 SVGAGI. The CDR3 nucleotides are TGTGCCAGCATGACTTCTGGGGCCAACGTCCTGACTTTC. Translated, it gives CASMTSGANVLTF.

The chain has TRBV13 and TRBJ1-2; D is ambiguous. V was clipped by 2 bases and J by 3 bases, with 10 bases between them. The germline V gene has CDR1 PRHDT and CDR2 FYEKMQ (reference sequence). CDR3 size: 14 residues. The CDR3 here is CASSLQGQDYGYTF. DNA of the CDR3: TGTGCCAGCAGCTTACAAGGGCAGGACTATGGCTACACCTTC.

This chain joins TRBV5-4 and TRBJ1-3; a weak D match, TRBD1 (5 bases). CDR3 length equals 16 residues. CDR1 is SGHNT, CDR2 YYREEE, per germline (reference sequence). V was pared by 0 bases and J by 0 bases, with 10 bases between. The CDR3 sequence: CASSLAGGGSGNTIYF. For the CDR3, the DNA is TGTGCCAGCAGCTTGGCCGGGGGAGGCTCTGGAAACACCATATATTTT.

The chain combines TRBV5-1 with TRBJ1-1, with TRBD1 matching 8 bases. The germline V gene has CDR1 SGHRS and CDR2 YFSETQ. With V trimmed by 0 bases and J by 0 bases, 10 bases remained unmatched. The CDR3 extends over 18 amino acids. In DNA, the CDR3 is TGCGCCAGCAGCTTGGTGCCAGGGGGCTCGGGAATGAACACTGAAGCTTTCTTT. Translated: CASSLVPGGSGMNTEAFF. Drawing the rest from reference TRBV5-1 and TRBJ1-1, the complete variable domain is KAGVTQTPRYLIKTRGQQVTLSCSPISGHRSVSWYQQTPGQGLQFLFEYFSETQRNKGNFPGRFSGRQFSNSRSEMNVSTLELGDSALYLCASSLVPGGSGMNTEAFFGQGTRLTVV.

V usage is TRBV24-1 and J usage is TRBJ2-1; 7 nucleotides align to TRBD2. This CDR3 has 16 residues. V dropped 3 bases and J dropped 1; count of bases not matched to a gene: 5. Germline-derived CDR1 and CDR2 are KGHDR and SFDVKD. CDR3 sequence: CATSDPSAGSYNEQFF. CDR3 bases: TGTGCCACCAGTGATCCGTCAGCGGGGTCCTACAATGAGCAGTTCTTC.